Below, one T cell receptor (beta chain) is given with its context. Its antigen is not known. This sample stems from a study of cytotoxic CD8 clonotypes in ibrutinib-treated CLL. On the study more broadly: The group held over nine relapsed/refractory and under 16 treatment-naive patients, with some 17 IGHV unmutated. Study-wide findings and caveats: Public clonotypes, found uncommonly, either contracted or stayed stable on treatment. Clonality went higher at ibrutinib response and then dropped back toward baseline at progression. Sustained-remission and progressing patients were not sampled at matched times.

CDR1 and CDR2 from the germline V gene are MNHNS and SASEGT. The V end lost 4 bases, the J end lost 0 bases, and 10 bases lay between the germline ends. The CDR3 spans 15 residues. Using immunoSEQ multiplex PCR, the repertoire was profiled, and TCRdb retains in-frame clones only, with some absent. The table shows approximately 320,000 clones, with 67% occurring only once. The TCR sequence derives from a human donor with chronic lymphocytic leukemia. The material was PBMCs, obtained after 36 months of ibrutinib treatment. The chain recombines TRBV6-1 with TRBJ2-1; D might be TRBD2 (6 bases). CDR3 nucleotide sequence: TGTGCCAGCAGTGGCCGGGACTCCTCCTACAATGAGCAGTTCTTC. This codes for CASSGRDSSYNEQFF.